The clone carrying this TCR beta chain was observed a handful of times. With V trimmed by 7 bases and J by 5 bases, 10 bases remained unmatched. The CDR3 consists of 17 residues. The V gene's germline CDR1 is MRHNA and CDR2 SNTAGT. The sample comes from a study of blood T cell repertoires in COVID-19. Overall study context: COVID-19 samples, acute and convalescent, were from the United States, Italy and Spain.

Profiled with immunoSEQ multiplex PCR; TCRdb holds only in-frame clones, not every one. Found here are a few hundred thousand clones, 87% of them singletons; the top ten hold 1.3%. The genes are TRBV6-4 and TRBJ1-6; 11 bases are a match to TRBD1. The TCR sequence derives from a young man who had recovered from COVID-19. The sequenced sample was PBMCs or T cells enriched from blood (not recorded which). The CDR3 DNA reads TGTGCCAGCAAAAGACCGGGGGACAGGGGGGATAATTCACCCCTCCACTTT. Translation gives CASKRPGDRGDNSPLHF.